The entry below gives a single TCR beta chain sequence along with its context. The record originates from a study of blood T cell repertoires in COVID-19. V dropped 2 bases and J dropped 1 base, with 5 bases sitting between them. This CDR3 is 13 amino acids long. Germline-derived CDR1 and CDR2 are MNHEY and SVGAGI. The repertoire was sequenced with immunoSEQ multiplex PCR; TCRdb's copy has only in-frame clones and lacks some. The sample lists over 40,000 clones; roughly nine tenths were seen once. The sequence was collected from an elderly woman with acute or convalescent COVID-19. Specimen: peripheral blood. This chain uses TRBV6-5 with TRBJ1-2, with D unclear. The CDR3 DNA is TGTGCCAGCAGTTACATTAGTAACTATGGCTACACCTTC. Protein sequence: CASSYISNYGYTF.